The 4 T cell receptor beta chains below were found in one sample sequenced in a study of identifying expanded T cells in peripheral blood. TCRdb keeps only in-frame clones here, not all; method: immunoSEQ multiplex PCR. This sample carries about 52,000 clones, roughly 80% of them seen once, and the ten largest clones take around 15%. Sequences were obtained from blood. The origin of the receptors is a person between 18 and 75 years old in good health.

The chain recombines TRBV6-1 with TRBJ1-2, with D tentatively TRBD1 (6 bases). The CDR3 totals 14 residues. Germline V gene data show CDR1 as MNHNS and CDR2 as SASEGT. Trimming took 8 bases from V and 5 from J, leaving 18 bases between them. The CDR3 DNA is TGTGCCAGCGGCTCAGGGGAAGGCTGGTATGGCTACACCTTC. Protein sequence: CASGSGEGWYGYTF.

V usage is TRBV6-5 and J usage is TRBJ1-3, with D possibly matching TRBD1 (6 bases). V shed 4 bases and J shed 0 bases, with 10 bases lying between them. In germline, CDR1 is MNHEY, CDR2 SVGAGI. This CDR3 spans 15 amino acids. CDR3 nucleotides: TGTGCCAGCAGTTCCGACAGGTACTCTGGAAACACCATATATTTT. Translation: CASSSDRYSGNTIYF.

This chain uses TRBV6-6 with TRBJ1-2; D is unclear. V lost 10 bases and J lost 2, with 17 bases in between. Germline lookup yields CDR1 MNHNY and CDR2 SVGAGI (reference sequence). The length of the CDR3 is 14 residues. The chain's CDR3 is CATRRPGINYGYTF. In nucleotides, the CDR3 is TGTGCCACTAGGCGTCCAGGCATCAACTATGGCTACACCTTC.

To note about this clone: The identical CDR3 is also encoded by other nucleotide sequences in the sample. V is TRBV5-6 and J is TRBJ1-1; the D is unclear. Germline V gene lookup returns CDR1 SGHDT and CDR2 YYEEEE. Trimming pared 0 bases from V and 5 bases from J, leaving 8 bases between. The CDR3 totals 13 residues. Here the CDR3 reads CASSLGVKTEAFF. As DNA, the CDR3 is TGTGCCAGCAGCTTGGGAGTAAAGACTGAAGCTTTCTTT.